These 32 T cell receptor beta chains were sequenced from one sample in a study of blood T cell repertoires in COVID-19. Clones were sequenced by immunoSEQ multiplex PCR, and TCRdb holds only the in-frame ones, with some missing. The repertoire has under 350,000 clones, more than 75% of them found once; the top ten carry around 2.7%. The sample taken for sequencing was PBMCs or T cells enriched from blood (not recorded which). All receptors come from a man between 60 and 70 years old who had recovered from COVID-19.

V gene TRBV5-1 combines with J gene TRBJ2-5; weak D call: TRBD2 (5 bases). This CDR3 is built from 16 residues. From germline, CDR1 is SGHRS and CDR2 YFSETQ. The V end was cut by 1 base, the J end by 3 bases, with 16 bases between. The CDR3 nucleotides are TGCGCCAGCAGCTTGTTTGGCTCGAAGGGAGAAGAGACCCAGTACTTC. This gives the protein CASSLFGSKGEETQYF.

The rearrangement links TRBV5-1 to TRBJ1-2, with 9 nucleotides matching TRBD1. The CDR3 contains 14 residues. J lost 4 bases, V lost 0 bases, and 1 base had no gene match. Looked up from germline, CDR1 is SGHRS and CDR2 is YFSETQ. The CDR3 coding sequence is TGCGCCAGCAGCTTGGGACAGGGGGTCTATGGCTACACCTTC. Translation: CASSLGQGVYGYTF.

This clone occurred once. This sequence joins TRBV30 and TRBJ2-3; D possibly corresponds to TRBD2 (6 bases). This CDR3 has 15 amino acids. Trimming stripped 1 base from V and 0 bases from J, with 11 bases between. Germline CDR1 GTSNPN, CDR2 SVGIG (reference sequence). The CDR3 coding sequence is TGTGCCTGGAGTGCCCTAGCGCCTAGCACAGATACGCAGTATTTT. Its protein product is CAWSALAPSTDTQYF.

The V and J genes are TRBV19 and TRBJ2-2; 10 bases map to TRBD1. Unmatched junction bases numbered 2, after V lost 9 bases and J lost 1 base. The germline V gene encodes CDR1 LNHDA and CDR2 SQIVND (reference sequence). CDR3 length: 14 residues. Here the CDR3 DNA reads TGTGCCAGCGGACAGGGGGGGAACACCGGGGAGCTGTTTTTT. Its translation: CASGQGGNTGELFF. The full variable domain, its missing parts supplied by reference TRBV19 and TRBJ2-2, is DGGITQSPKYLFRKEGQNVTLSCEQNLNHDAMYWYRQDPGQGLRLIYYSQIVNDFQKGDIAEGYSVSREKKESFPLTVTSAQKNPTAFYLCASGQGGNTGELFFGEGSRLTVL.

The chain links TRBV9 to TRBJ2-2; 9 bases are shared with TRBD2. The CDR3 runs 20 residues. Trimming cost V 4 bases and J 0 bases; bases outside gene matches: 16. Germline V gene lookup returns CDR1 SGDLS and CDR2 YYNGEE. Here the CDR3 DNA reads TGTGCCAGCAGCCTCGCCCGGACCGCATCTAGCGGGGCGAACACCGGGGAGCTGTTTTTT. It yields the protein CASSLARTASSGANTGELFF.

The chain recombines TRBV7-9 with TRBJ1-1, with D hard to call. Trimming took off 5 bases at V and 7 bases at J, with 8 bases between the two ends. CDR1 SEHNR and CDR2 FQNEAQ come from the germline V gene (reference sequence). The CDR3 extends over 11 amino acids. The chain's CDR3 is CASSPRLEAFF. CDR3 coding DNA: TGTGCCAGCAGCCCAAGACTTGAAGCTTTCTTT.

The chain carries TRBV5-1 and TRBJ1-1; no reliable D call. Germline V CDR1 and CDR2: SGHRS, YFSETQ. The CDR3 consists of 14 residues. Trimming took off 3 bases at V and 4 bases at J, with 13 bases between the two ends. CDR3 sequence: CASSSGESGTEAFF. The CDR3 DNA reads as TGCGCCAGCAGCTCGGGAGAGTCGGGCACTGAAGCTTTCTTT. The entire variable domain, with the rest obtained from reference TRBV5-1 and TRBJ1-1, is as follows: KAGVTQTPRYLIKTRGQQVTLSCSPISGHRSVSWYQQTPGQGLQFLFEYFSETQRNKGNFPGRFSGRQFSNSRSEMNVSTLELGDSALYLCASSSGESGTEAFFGQGTRLTVV.

The J gene is TRBJ2-2, the V gene TRBV6-5, with D maybe TRBD2 (6 bases). V was shortened by 10 bases and J by 6 bases, with 18 bases between the two germline ends. Germline V CDR1 and CDR2: MNHEY, SVGAGI. This CDR3 is 14 amino acids long. The CDR3 DNA reads as TGTGCCACCCAGCCTTCGAGGGACTCCGGGGAGCTGTTTTTT. It is translated as CATQPSRDSGELFF.

The chain joins TRBV11-2 to TRBJ1-4; a weak D match, TRBD1 (5 bases). CDR1 is SGHAT and CDR2 is FQNNGV in the germline V gene. V gave up 2 bases and J gave up 3 bases, with 22 bases separating them. The CDR3 extends over 19 amino acids. The CDR3 region has the DNA TGTGCCAGCAGCTTATTGCAGGGAGGAAAATGGAAGGCTAATGAAAAACTGTTTTTT. Translation: CASSLLQGGKWKANEKLFF.

V usage is TRBV3-1 (or the pseudogene TRBV3-2) and J usage is TRBJ1-6; no reliable D call. CDR1 is LGHDT and CDR2 is YNNKEL in the germline V gene (reference sequence). V was shortened by 4 bases and J by 0 bases, with 4 bases between the two germline ends. This CDR3 region has 14 residues. CDR3 DNA sequence: TGTGCCAGCAGCCGGAGCTCCTATAATTCACCCCTCCACTTT. As protein: CASSRSSYNSPLHF.

The chain employs TRBV9 and TRBJ1-6, with D maybe TRBD1 (6 bases). Germline lookup yields CDR1 SGDLS and CDR2 YYNGEE. This CDR3 has 15 amino acids. Trimming pared 3 bases from V and 7 bases from J, leaving 14 bases between. The CDR3 DNA is TGTGCCAGCAGCGGTGGGGGAGGGGGAAATTCACCCCTCCACTTT. Amino acid sequence: CASSGGGGGNSPLHF.

This clone is a singleton in its sample. CDR3 bases: TGTGCCAGCAGCTTAGGGGGGGGCTACCCGAACACTGAAGCTTTCTTT. Translated, it gives CASSLGGGYPNTEAFF. V is TRBV7-9 and J is TRBJ1-1, with D perhaps TRBD1 (6 bases). This CDR3 is built from 16 residues. Germline V gene data show CDR1 as SEHNR and CDR2 as FQNEAQ (reference sequence). V was pared by 1 base and J by 1 base, with 13 bases between.

The chain joins TRBV6-2 or TRBV6-3 to TRBJ1-1; TRBD1 matches at 7 bases. The CDR3 loop spans 14 amino acids. CDR1 is MNHEY, CDR2 SVGEGT, per germline. V dropped 2 bases and J dropped 4; count of bases not matched to a gene: 4. CDR3 region: CASSYRAGGTEAFF. The CDR3 nucleotides read TGTGCCAGCAGTTACAGGGCAGGGGGCACTGAAGCTTTCTTT.

The chain has TRBV28 and TRBJ1-2, with a weak D call TRBD1 (5 bases). Trimming removed 1 base from V and 2 bases from J, with 17 bases in between. There are 17 residues in the CDR3. Germline CDR1 and CDR2: MDHEN and SYDVKM. In DNA, the CDR3 is TGTGCCAGCAGTTTATTGCGGGGCACCAACGGCAACTATGGCTACACCTTC. It translates to CASSLLRGTNGNYGYTF.

This clone was seen once. The V call is TRBV18, the J call TRBJ1-2, with D perhaps TRBD1 (5 bases). Trimming cost V 3 bases and J 0 bases, with 11 bases left between them. The CDR3 has 15 residues. Germline V CDR1 and CDR2: KGHSH, LQKENI. In nucleotides, the CDR3 is TGTGCCAGCTCACCCGGGACGGGAGCTAACTATGGCTACACCTTC. It codes for CASSPGTGANYGYTF.

V gene TRBV7-2 combines with J gene TRBJ2-2, with a tentative D call TRBD2 (6 bases). V shed 5 bases and J shed 1 base, with 17 bases lying between them. CDR1 and CDR2 (germline): SGHTA, FQGNSA. CDR3 size: 17 residues. This CDR3 is CASSKSWRGRNTGELFF. The CDR3 DNA reads TGTGCCAGCAGCAAGAGTTGGAGGGGCAGGAACACCGGGGAGCTGTTTTTT. The full variable domain, in which reference TRBV7-2 and TRBJ2-2 provide the parts outside the CDR3, is GAGVSQSPSNKVTEKGKDVELRCDPISGHTALYWYRQSLGQGLEFLIYFQGNSAPDKSGLPSDRFSAERTGGSVSTLTIQRTQQEDSAVYLCASSKSWRGRNTGELFFGEGSRLTVL.

V gene TRBV5-4 combines with J gene TRBJ1-6; 7 bases line up with TRBD1. After removal of 2 bases from V and 7 bases from J, the junction contained 6 bases not matched to a gene. Germline V lookup: CDR1 SGHNT, CDR2 YYREEE (reference sequence). This CDR3 region has 15 residues. Here the CDR3 DNA reads TGTGCCAGCAGCTTAAACAGGGGTTCCAATTCACCCCTCCACTTT. Amino acid sequence: CASSLNRGSNSPLHF.

This sequence joins TRBV6-5 and TRBJ2-1, with TRBD1 matching over 8 bases. This CDR3 contains 14 residues. CDR1 and CDR2 from the germline V gene are MNHEY and SVGAGI. Unmatched junction bases numbered 5, after V lost 5 bases and J lost 5 bases. CDR3 sequence (DNA): TGTGCCAGCAGTATGGGCAGGGGGCACAATGAGCAGTTCTTC. It specifies CASSMGRGHNEQFF.

Details on this clone: At one of its ends the junction is not consistent with the germline gene, which may arise from a read error. This rearrangement joins TRBV19 to TRBJ1-1; 7 positions match TRBD1. CDR3 size: 15 residues. From germline, CDR1 is LNHDA and CDR2 SQIVND (reference sequence). CDR3 nucleotide sequence: TGTGCCAGAAGTATCTACTCGGGACAGAATTTTCGGGCTTTCTTT. This sequence encodes CARSIYSGQNFRAFF. Full variable domain (rest looked up from reference TRBV19 and TRBJ1-1): DGGITQSPKYLFRKEGQNVTLSCEQNLNHDAMYWYRQDPGQGLRLIYYSQIVNDFQKGDIAEGYSVSREKKESFPLTVTSAQKNPTAFYLCARSIYSGQNFRAFFGQGTRLTVV.

The rearrangement joins TRBV9 to TRBJ2-3; D might be TRBD1 (5 bases). Germline values: CDR1 SGDLS, CDR2 YYNGEE. CDR3 length: 15 residues. With 1 base removed from V and 2 bases from J, the gap between germline ends came to 11 bases. This CDR3 is CASSVRAGITDTQYF. CDR3 DNA: TGTGCCAGCAGCGTACGGGCAGGGATCACAGATACGCAGTATTTT.

V gene TRBV2 combines with J gene TRBJ1-2; D may be TRBD1 (6 bases). This CDR3 is built from 13 residues. The germline V gene has CDR1 SNHLY and CDR2 FYNNEI. V was trimmed by 6 bases and J by 6 bases, leaving 14 bases between them. The CDR3 protein is CASRRQERDGYTF. The CDR3 coding sequence is TGTGCCAGCAGAAGACAGGAAAGAGATGGCTACACCTTC.

The count of this clone is one. CDR3 amino acids: CASGSRGSNQPQHF. DNA of the CDR3: TGTGCCAGCGGGAGTAGAGGCAGCAATCAGCCCCAGCATTTT. The rearrangement uses TRBV6-5 and TRBJ1-5, with unresolved D. The germline CDR1 and CDR2 sequences are MNHEY and SVGAGI. V lost 8 bases and J lost 1, with 12 bases in between. The CDR3 is 14 amino acids.

V and J are TRBV24-1 and TRBJ2-7, with 11 bases identical to TRBD2. This CDR3 is 15 amino acids long. CDR1 and CDR2 (germline): KGHDR, SFDVKD. V shed 4 bases, J shed 4 bases, and the junction held 5 bases outside the gene matches. The CDR3 DNA reads TGTGCCACCAGTGAGGCCGGGACTAGCGGTTACGAGCAGTACTTC. Its translation: CATSEAGTSGYEQYF.

The chain employs TRBV6-2 or TRBV6-3 and TRBJ1-5; a weak D match, TRBD1 (5 bases). The CDR3 contains 15 residues. V was clipped by 2 bases and J by 3 bases, with 11 bases between them. Per the germline V gene, CDR1 is MNHEY and CDR2 is SVGEGT. The CDR3 DNA sequence: TGTGCCAGCAGTTACCGAGGGACTCCCAATCAGCCCCAGCATTTT. Translated: CASSYRGTPNQPQHF.

The gene calls are TRBV7-9 and TRBJ1-5, with 8 bases aligning to TRBD1. This CDR3 has 15 amino acids. Germline trimming cut 5 bases from V and 6 bases from J; bases unmatched to any gene: 9. CDR1 is SEHNR and CDR2 is FQNEAQ in the germline V gene (reference sequence). CDR3 sequence: CASSQQGAGPQPQHF. DNA for the CDR3: TGTGCCAGCAGCCAGCAGGGGGCTGGTCCTCAGCCCCAGCATTTT.

This clone was counted between two and nine times. The V call is TRBV20-1, the J call TRBJ2-3; the D gene is possibly TRBD2 (6 bases). Trimming cost V 3 bases and J 0 bases, with 19 bases left between them. CDR1 is DFQATT and CDR2 is SNEGSKA in the germline V gene (reference sequence). There are 17 residues in the CDR3. DNA of the CDR3: TGCAGTGCTAGTACTGCGGGGAGGACCGGAAGCACAGATACGCAGTATTTT. Its translation: CSASTAGRTGSTDTQYF.

The chain joins TRBV3-1 (or the pseudogene TRBV3-2) to TRBJ2-3; D unresolved. The CDR3 extends over 14 amino acids. With 4 bases removed from V and 5 bases from J, the gap between germline ends came to 13 bases. Germline V gives CDR1 LGHDT, CDR2 YNNKEL (reference sequence). The CDR3 DNA reads as TGTGCCAGCAGCCCCCGCGCGCCCCGAGATACGCAGTATTTT. Its protein is CASSPRAPRDTQYF.

This sequence joins TRBV13 and TRBJ2-1, with 14 bases matching TRBD2. CDR3 length: 19 amino acids. V was clipped by 2 bases and J by 4 bases; unmatched bases: 10. Germline loops: CDR1 PRHDT, CDR2 FYEKMQ (reference sequence). The CDR3 here is CASSLPGLAGEKWYNEQFF. The CDR3 DNA sequence: TGTGCCAGCAGCTTACCGGGACTAGCGGGAGAAAAGTGGTACAATGAGCAGTTCTTC.

This chain connects TRBV19 to TRBJ2-1, with D tentatively TRBD1 (7 bases). Germline V gives CDR1 LNHDA, CDR2 SQIVND (reference sequence). The CDR3 consists of 15 residues. Trimming left V 6 bases short and J 0 bases short, with 12 bases between. The CDR3 sequence: CASSPQGGSYNEQFF. As DNA, the CDR3 is TGTGCCAGTAGCCCCCAGGGGGGCTCCTACAATGAGCAGTTCTTC.

This clone was seen just once. CDR3: CASSLDRGEQYF. In DNA form, the CDR3 reads TGTGCCAGCAGCCTCGACAGGGGCGAGCAGTACTTC. The chain links TRBV9 to TRBJ2-7; 8 bases match TRBD1. Germline V lookup: CDR1 SGDLS, CDR2 YYNGEE. CDR3 length: 12 amino acids. V gave up 4 bases and J gave up 6 bases; unmatched junction bases: 3.

The table lists this clone with a count of one. The chain couples TRBV7-2 to TRBJ2-2, with D possibly being TRBD2 (6 bases). Trimming left V 4 bases short and J 4 bases short, with 25 bases between. CDR1 and CDR2 (germline): SGHTA, FQGNSA. The CDR3 extends over 19 amino acids. For the CDR3, the DNA is TGTGCCAGCAGCTCCCCCCGGGGGAGAAAACACGCCGGCACCGGGGAGCTGTTTTTT. The encoded protein is CASSSPRGRKHAGTGELFF.

This clone was observed once. At the DNA level, this CDR3 is encoded by other sequences in the same sample as well. The gene calls are TRBV19 and TRBJ1-2; 7 bases line up with TRBD1. CDR1 LNHDA and CDR2 SQIVND come from the germline V gene (reference sequence). Losses at the gene ends were 5 bases for V and 2 bases for J; bases not matched to a gene: 2. This CDR3 region has 13 residues. CDR3 loop: CASSLQGNYGYTF. The CDR3, as DNA: TGTGCCAGTAGTTTACAGGGGAACTATGGCTACACCTTC.